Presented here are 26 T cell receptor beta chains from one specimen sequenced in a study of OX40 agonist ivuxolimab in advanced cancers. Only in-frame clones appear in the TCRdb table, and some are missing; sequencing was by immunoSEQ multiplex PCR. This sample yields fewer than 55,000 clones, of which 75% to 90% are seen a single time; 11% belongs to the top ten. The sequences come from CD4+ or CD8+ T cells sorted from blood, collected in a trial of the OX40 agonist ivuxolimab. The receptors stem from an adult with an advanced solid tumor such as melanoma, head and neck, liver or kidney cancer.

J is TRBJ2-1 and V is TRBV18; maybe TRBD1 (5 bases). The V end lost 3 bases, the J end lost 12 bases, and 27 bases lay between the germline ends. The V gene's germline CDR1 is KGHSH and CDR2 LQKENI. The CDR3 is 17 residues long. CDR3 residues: CASSPKSTQGYQAAQFF. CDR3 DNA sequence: TGTGCCAGCTCACCGAAGTCTACGCAGGGATATCAAGCAGCGCAGTTCTTC. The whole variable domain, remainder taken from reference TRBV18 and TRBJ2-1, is NAGVMQNPRHLVRRRGQEARLRCSPMKGHSHVYWYRQLPEEGLKFMVYLQKENIIDESGMPKERFSAEFPKEGPSILRIQQVVRGDSAAYFCASSPKSTQGYQAAQFFGPGTRLTVL.

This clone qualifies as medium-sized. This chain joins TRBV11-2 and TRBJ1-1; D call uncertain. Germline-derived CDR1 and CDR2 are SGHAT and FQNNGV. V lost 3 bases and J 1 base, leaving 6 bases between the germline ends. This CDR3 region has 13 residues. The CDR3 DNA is TGTGCCAGCAGCTTTTCTGCGAACACTGAAGCTTTCTTT. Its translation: CASSFSANTEAFF.

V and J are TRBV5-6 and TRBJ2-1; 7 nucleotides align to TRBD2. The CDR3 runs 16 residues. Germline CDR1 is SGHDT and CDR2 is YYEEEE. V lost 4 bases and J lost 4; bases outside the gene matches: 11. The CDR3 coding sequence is TGTGCCAGCAGCCATACAGCGCTAGCGGCTTACAATGAGCAGTTCTTC. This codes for CASSHTALAAYNEQFF.

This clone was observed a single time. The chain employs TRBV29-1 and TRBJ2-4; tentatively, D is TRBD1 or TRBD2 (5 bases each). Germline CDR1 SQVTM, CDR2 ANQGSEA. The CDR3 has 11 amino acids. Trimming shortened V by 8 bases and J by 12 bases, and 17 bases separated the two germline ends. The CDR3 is CSMGVATAQYF. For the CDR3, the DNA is TGCAGCATGGGGGTGGCAACAGCTCAGTACTTC.

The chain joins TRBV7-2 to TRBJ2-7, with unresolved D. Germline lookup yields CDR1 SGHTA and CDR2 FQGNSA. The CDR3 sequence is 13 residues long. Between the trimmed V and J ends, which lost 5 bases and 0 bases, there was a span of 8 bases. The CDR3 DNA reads TGTGCCAGCAGCACCTTTTCCTCCTACGAGCAGTACTTC. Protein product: CASSTFSSYEQYF.

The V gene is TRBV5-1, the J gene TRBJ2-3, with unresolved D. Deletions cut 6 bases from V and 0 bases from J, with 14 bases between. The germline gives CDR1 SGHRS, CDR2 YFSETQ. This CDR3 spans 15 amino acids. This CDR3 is CASIDGTGSTDTQYF. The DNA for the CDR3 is TGCGCCAGCATCGACGGCACCGGGAGCACAGATACGCAGTATTTT.

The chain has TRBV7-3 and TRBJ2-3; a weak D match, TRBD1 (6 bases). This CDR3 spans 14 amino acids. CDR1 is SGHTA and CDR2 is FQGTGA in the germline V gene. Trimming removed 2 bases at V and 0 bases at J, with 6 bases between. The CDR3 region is CASSLDRSTDTQYF. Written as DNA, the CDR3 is TGTGCCAGCAGCTTAGACAGGAGCACAGATACGCAGTATTTT.

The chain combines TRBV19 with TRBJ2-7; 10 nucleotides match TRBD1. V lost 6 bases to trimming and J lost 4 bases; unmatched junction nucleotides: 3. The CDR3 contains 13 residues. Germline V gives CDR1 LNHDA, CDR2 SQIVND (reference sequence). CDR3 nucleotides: TGTGCCAGTAGCAGGACAGGGGGGTACGAGCAGTACTTC. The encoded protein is CASSRTGGYEQYF. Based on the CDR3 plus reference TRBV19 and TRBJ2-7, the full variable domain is DGGITQSPKYLFRKEGQNVTLSCEQNLNHDAMYWYRQDPGQGLRLIYYSQIVNDFQKGDIAEGYSVSREKKESFPLTVTSAQKNPTAFYLCASSRTGGYEQYFGPGTRLTVT.

The CDR3 region has the DNA TGTGCCAGCAGCTTCAAGACCGGAAACACCATATATTTT. Protein: CASSFKTGNTIYF. V gene TRBV7-2 combines with J gene TRBJ1-3; D unclear. From germline, CDR1 is SGHTA and CDR2 FQGNSA. Trimming cost V 3 bases and J 4 bases, with 7 bases left between them. The CDR3 loop spans 13 amino acids.

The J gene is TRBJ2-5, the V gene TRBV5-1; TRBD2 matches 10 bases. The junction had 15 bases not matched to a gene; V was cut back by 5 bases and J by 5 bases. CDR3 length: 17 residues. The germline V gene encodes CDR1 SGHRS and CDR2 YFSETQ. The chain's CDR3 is CASSSNVLAGVGETQYF. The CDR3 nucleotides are TGCGCCAGCAGTTCTAATGTGCTAGCGGGAGTTGGGGAGACCCAGTACTTC.

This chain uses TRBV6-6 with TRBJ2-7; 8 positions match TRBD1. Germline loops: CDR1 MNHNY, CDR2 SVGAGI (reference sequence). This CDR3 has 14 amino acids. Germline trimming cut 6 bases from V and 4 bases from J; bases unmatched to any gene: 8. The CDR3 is CASRLRTGPYEQYF. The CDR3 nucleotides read TGTGCCAGCAGACTTCGGACAGGGCCGTACGAGCAGTACTTC.

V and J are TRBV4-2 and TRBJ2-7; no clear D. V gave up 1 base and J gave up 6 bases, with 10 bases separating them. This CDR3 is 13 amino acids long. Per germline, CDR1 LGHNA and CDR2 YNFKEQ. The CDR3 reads CASSQGGWGEQYF. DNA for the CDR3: TGTGCCAGCAGCCAAGGGGGATGGGGCGAGCAGTACTTC.

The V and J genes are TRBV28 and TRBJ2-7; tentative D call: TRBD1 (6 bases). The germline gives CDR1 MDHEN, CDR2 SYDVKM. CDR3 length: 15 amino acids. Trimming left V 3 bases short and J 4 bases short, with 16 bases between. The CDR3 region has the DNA TGTGCCAGCAGTTTTTCATCAGGGGTTCGGTACGAGCAGTACTTC. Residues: CASSFSSGVRYEQYF.

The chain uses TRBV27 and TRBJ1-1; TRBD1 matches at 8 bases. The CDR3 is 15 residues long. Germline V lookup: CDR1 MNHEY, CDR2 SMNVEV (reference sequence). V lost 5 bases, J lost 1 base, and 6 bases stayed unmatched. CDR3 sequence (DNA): TGTGCCAGCAGTCCTCTCGGGACAGGGAACACTGAAGCTTTCTTT. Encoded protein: CASSPLGTGNTEAFF.

As DNA, the CDR3 is TGTGCCAGCAGCCCCGGGACAGGATACACTGAAGCTTTCTTT. It translates to CASSPGTGYTEAFF. This rearrangement joins TRBV7-2 to TRBJ1-1, with TRBD1 matching 8 bases. This CDR3 spans 14 amino acids. Trimming at V came to 5 bases and at J to 3 bases, leaving 5 bases not matched to a gene. Germline loops: CDR1 SGHTA, CDR2 FQGNSA. Full variable domain (remainder filled in from reference TRBV7-2 and TRBJ1-1): GAGVSQSPSNKVTEKGKDVELRCDPISGHTALYWYRQSLGQGLEFLIYFQGNSAPDKSGLPSDRFSAERTGGSVSTLTIQRTQQEDSAVYLCASSPGTGYTEAFFGQGTRLTVV.

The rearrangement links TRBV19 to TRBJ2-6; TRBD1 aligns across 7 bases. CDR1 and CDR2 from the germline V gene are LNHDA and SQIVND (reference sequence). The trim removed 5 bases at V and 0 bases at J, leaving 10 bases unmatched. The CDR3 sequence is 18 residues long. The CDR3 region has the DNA TGTGCCAGTAGTGTATACAGGGGACAAAGCTCTGGGGCCAACGTCCTGACTTTC. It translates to CASSVYRGQSSGANVLTF.

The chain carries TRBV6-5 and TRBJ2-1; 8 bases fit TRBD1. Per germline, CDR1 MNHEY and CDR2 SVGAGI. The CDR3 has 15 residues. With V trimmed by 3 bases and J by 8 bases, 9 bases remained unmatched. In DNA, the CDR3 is TGTGCCAGCAGTTATGATGGAGACAGGGGTGATGAGCAGTTCTTC. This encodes CASSYDGDRGDEQFF.

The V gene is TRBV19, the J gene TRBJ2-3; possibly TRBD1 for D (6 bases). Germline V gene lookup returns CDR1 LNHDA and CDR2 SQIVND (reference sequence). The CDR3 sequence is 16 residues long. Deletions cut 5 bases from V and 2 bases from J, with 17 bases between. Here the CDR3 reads CASSPDRDTITDTQYF. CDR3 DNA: TGTGCCAGTAGTCCCGACCGGGACACTATCACAGATACGCAGTATTTT. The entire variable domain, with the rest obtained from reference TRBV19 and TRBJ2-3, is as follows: DGGITQSPKYLFRKEGQNVTLSCEQNLNHDAMYWYRQDPGQGLRLIYYSQIVNDFQKGDIAEGYSVSREKKESFPLTVTSAQKNPTAFYLCASSPDRDTITDTQYFGPGTRLTVL.

CDR3 in DNA: TGTGCCAGCAGCTCGACCGGGACAGGGGTAGAGACCCAGTACTTC. Translating gives CASSSTGTGVETQYF. The chain combines TRBV5-4 with TRBJ2-5, with 10 bases that match TRBD1. Germline loops: CDR1 SGHNT, CDR2 YYREEE (reference sequence). Trimming removed 3 bases from V and 4 bases from J; junction bases left unmatched: 6. CDR3 length: 15 amino acids.

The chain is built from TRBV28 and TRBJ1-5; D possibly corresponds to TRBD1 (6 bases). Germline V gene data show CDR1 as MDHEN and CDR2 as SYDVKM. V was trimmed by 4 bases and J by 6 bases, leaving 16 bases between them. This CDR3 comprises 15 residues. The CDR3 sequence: CASSSPSRGGQPQHF. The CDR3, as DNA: TGTGCCAGCAGTTCCCCCTCCAGGGGTGGTCAGCCCCAGCATTTT.

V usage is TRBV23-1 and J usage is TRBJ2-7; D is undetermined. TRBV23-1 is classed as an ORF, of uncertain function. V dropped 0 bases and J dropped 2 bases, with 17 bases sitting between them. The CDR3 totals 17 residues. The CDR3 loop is CASSQSNGKTAPYEQYF. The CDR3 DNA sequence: TGCGCCAGCAGTCAATCCAATGGGAAAACAGCTCCCTACGAGCAGTACTTC.

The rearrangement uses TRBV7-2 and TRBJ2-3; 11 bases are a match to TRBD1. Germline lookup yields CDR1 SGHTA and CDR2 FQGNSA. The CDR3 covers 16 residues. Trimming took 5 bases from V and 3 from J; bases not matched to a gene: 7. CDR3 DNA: TGTGCCAGCAGCGACCGGGACAGGGGGTTAACAGATACGCAGTATTTT. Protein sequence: CASSDRDRGLTDTQYF.

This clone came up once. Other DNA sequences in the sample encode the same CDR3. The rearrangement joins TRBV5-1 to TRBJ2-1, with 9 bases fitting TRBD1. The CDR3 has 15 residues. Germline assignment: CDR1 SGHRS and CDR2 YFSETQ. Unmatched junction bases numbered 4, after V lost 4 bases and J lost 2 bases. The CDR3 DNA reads TGCGCCAGCAGCGTGGGACAGGGACCCTACAATGAGCAGTTCTTC. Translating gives CASSVGQGPYNEQFF.

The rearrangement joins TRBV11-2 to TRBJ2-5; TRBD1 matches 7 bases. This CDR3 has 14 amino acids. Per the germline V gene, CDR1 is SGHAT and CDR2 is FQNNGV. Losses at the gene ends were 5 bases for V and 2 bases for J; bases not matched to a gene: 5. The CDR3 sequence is CASSQTGAQETQYF. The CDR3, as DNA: TGTGCCAGCAGCCAAACAGGGGCGCAAGAGACCCAGTACTTC.

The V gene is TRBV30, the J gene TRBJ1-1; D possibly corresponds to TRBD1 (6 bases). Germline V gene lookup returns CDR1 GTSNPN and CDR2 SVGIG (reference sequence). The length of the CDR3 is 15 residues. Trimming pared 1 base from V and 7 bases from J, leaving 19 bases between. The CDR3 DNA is TGTGCCTGGAGTGCCACCCGACAGGATAGAAATGAAGCTTTCTTT. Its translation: CAWSATRQDRNEAFF.

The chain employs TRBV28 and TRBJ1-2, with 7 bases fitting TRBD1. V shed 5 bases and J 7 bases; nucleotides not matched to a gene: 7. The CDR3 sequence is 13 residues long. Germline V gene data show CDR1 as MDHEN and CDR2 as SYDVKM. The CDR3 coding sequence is TGTGCCAGCAGTCCAGAGGGGGCACGTGGCTACACCTTC. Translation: CASSPEGARGYTF.